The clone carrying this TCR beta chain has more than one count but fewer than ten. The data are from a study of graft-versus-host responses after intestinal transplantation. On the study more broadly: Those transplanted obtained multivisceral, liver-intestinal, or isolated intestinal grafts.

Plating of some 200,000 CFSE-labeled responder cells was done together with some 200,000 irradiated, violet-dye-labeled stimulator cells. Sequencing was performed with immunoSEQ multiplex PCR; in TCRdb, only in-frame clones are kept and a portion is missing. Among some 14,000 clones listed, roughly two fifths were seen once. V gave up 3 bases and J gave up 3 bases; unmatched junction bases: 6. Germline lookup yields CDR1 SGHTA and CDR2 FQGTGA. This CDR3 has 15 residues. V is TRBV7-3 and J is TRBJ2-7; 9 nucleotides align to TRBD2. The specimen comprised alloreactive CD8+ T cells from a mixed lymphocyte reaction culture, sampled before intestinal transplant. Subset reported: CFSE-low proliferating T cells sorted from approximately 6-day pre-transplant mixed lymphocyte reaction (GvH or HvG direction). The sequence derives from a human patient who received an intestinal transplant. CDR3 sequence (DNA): TGTGCCAGCAGCTTGGTAGCGGGAGTTGTCTACGAGCAGTACTTC. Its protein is CASSLVAGVVYEQYF.